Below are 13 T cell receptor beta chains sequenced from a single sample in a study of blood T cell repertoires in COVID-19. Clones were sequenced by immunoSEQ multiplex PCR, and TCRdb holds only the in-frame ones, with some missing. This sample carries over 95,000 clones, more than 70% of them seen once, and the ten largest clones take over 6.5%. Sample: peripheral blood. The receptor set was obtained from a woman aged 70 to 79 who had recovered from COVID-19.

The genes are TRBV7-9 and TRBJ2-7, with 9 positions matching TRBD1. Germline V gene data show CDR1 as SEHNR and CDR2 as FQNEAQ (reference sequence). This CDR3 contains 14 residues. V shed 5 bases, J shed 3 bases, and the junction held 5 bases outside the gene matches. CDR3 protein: CASSLQGAGYEQYF. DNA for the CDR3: TGTGCCAGCAGCCTACAGGGGGCGGGCTACGAGCAGTACTTC.

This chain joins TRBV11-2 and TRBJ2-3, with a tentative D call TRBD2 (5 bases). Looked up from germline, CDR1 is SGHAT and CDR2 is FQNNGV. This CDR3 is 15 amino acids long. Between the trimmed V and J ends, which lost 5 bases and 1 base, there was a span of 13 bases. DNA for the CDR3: TGTGCCAGCAGCGTTGGTCGGGGAGGCACAGATACGCAGTATTTT. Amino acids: CASSVGRGGTDTQYF.

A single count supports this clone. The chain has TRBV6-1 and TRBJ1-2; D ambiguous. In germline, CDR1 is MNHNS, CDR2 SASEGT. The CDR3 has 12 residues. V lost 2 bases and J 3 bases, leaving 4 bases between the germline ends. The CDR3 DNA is TGTGCCAGCAGTGAACGGGACTATGGCTACACCTTC. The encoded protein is CASSERDYGYTF.

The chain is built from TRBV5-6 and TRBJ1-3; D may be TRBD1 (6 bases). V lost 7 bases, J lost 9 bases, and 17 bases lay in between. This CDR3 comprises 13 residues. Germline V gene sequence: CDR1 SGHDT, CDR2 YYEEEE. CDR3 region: CASSSFRTVTIYF. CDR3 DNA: TGTGCCAGCTCCAGTTTCCGGACAGTCACCATATATTTT.

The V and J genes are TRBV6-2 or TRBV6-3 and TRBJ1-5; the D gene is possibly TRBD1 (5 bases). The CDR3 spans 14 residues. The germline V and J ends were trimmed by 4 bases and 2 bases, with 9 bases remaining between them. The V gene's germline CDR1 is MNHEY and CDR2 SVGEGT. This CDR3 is CASSSGMRNQPQHF. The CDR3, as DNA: TGTGCCAGCAGTTCAGGGATGCGCAATCAGCCCCAGCATTTT.

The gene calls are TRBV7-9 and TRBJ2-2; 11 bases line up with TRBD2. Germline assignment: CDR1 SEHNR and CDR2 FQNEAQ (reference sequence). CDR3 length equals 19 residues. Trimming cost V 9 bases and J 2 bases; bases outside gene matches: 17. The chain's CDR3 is CARVVTTSGTGSNTGELFF. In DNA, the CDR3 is TGTGCCAGGGTGGTAACGACTAGCGGGACCGGTTCTAACACCGGGGAGCTGTTTTTT.

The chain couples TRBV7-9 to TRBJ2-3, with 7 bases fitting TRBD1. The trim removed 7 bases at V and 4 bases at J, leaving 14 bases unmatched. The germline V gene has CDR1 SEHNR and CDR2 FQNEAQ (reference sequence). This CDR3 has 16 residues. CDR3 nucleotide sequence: TGTGCCAGCACCCACCGAGGGGACAGACAACCAGATACGCAGTATTTT. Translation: CASTHRGDRQPDTQYF.

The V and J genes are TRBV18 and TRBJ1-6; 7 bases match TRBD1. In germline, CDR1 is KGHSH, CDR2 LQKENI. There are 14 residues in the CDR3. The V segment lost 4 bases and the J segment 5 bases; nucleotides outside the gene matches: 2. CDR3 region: CASSRQGDNSPLHF. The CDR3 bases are TGTGCCAGCTCACGACAGGGCGATAATTCACCCCTCCACTTT.

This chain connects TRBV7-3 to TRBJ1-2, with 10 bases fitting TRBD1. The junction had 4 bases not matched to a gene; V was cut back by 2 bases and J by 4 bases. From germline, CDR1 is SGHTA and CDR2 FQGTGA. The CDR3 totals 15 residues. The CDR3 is CASSLDRGRVYGYTF. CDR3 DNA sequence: TGTGCCAGCAGCTTAGACAGGGGGCGCGTCTATGGCTACACCTTC.

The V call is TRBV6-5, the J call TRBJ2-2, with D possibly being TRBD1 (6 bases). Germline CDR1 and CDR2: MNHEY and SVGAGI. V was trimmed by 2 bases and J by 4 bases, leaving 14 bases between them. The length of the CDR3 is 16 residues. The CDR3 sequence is CASSYGWGLSTGELFF. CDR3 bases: TGTGCCAGCAGTTACGGCTGGGGGCTTAGCACCGGGGAGCTGTTTTTT.

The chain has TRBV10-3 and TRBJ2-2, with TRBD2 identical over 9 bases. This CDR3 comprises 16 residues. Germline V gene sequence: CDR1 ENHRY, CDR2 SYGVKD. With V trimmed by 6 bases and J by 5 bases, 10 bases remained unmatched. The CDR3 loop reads CAISKTQAGGTGELFF. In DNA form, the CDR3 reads TGTGCCATCAGCAAGACTCAAGCGGGGGGAACCGGGGAGCTGTTTTTT.

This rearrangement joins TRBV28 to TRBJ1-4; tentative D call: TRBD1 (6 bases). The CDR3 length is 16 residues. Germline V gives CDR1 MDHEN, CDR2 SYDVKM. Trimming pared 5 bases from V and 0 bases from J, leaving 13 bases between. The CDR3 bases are TGTGCCAGCAGTACCGGGGACACCGCAACTAATGAAAAACTGTTTTTT. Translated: CASSTGDTATNEKLFF.

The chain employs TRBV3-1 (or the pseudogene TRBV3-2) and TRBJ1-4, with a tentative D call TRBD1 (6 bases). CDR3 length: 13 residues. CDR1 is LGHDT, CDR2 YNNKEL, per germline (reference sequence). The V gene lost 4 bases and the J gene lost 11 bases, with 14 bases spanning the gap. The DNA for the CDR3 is TGTGCCAGCAGCCCCAGGGGTGGGACGAAACTGTTTTTT. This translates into CASSPRGGTKLFF.